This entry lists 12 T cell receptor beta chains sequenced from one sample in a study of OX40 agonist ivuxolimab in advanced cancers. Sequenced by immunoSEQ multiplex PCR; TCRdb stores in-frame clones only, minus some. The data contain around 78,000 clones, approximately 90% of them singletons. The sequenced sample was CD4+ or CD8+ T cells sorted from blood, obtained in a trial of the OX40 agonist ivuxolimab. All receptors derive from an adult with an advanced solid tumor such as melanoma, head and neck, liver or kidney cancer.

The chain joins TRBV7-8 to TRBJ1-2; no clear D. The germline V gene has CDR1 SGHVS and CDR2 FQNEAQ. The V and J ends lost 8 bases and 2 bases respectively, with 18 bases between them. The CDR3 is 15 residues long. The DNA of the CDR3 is TGTGCCAGCTCATCGTCGGGCTCCATGAACTATGGCTACACCTTC. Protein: CASSSSGSMNYGYTF.

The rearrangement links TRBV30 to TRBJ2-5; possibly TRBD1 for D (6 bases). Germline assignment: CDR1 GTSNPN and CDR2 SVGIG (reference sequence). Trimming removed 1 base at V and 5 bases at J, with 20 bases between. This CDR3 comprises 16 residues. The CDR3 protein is CAWSGTADPVRETQYF. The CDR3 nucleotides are TGTGCCTGGAGTGGGACAGCCGATCCCGTCCGGGAGACCCAGTACTTC.

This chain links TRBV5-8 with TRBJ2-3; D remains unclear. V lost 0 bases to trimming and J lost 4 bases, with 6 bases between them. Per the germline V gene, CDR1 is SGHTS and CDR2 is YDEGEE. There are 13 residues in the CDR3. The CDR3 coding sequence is TGTGCCAGCAGCTTGGGCCTACCAGATACGCAGTATTTT. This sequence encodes CASSLGLPDTQYF. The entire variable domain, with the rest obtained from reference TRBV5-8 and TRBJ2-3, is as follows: EAGVTQSPTHLIKTRGQQATLRCSPISGHTSVYWYQQALGLGLQFLLWYDEGEERNRGNFPPRFSGRQFPNYSSELNVNALELEDSALYLCASSLGLPDTQYFGPGTRLTVL.

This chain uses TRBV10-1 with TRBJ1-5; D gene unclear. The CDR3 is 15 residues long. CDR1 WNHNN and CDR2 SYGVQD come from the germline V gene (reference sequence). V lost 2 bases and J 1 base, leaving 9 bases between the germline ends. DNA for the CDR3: TGCGCCAGCAGTGAGAGAGGTGGGAGCAATCAGCCCCAGCATTTT. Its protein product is CASSERGGSNQPQHF.

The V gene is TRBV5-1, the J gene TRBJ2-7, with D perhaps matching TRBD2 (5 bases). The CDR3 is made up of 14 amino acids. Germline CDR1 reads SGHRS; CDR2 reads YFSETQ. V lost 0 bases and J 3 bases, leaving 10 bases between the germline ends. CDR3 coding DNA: TGCGCCAGCAGCTTGGCCGCGGGCTACTACGAGCAGTACTTC. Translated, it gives CASSLAAGYYEQYF. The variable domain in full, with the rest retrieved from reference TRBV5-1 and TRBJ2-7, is KAGVTQTPRYLIKTRGQQVTLSCSPISGHRSVSWYQQTPGQGLQFLFEYFSETQRNKGNFPGRFSGRQFSNSRSEMNVSTLELGDSALYLCASSLAAGYYEQYFGPGTRLTVT.

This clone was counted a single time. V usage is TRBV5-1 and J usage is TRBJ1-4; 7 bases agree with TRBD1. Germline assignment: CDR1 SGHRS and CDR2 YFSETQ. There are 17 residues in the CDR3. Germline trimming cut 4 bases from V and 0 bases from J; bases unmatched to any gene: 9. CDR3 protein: CASSARRTGPTNEKLFF. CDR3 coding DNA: TGCGCCAGCAGCGCCCGAAGGACAGGTCCAACTAATGAAAAACTGTTTTTT. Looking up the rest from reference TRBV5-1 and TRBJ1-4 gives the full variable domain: KAGVTQTPRYLIKTRGQQVTLSCSPISGHRSVSWYQQTPGQGLQFLFEYFSETQRNKGNFPGRFSGRQFSNSRSEMNVSTLELGDSALYLCASSARRTGPTNEKLFFGSGTQLSVL.

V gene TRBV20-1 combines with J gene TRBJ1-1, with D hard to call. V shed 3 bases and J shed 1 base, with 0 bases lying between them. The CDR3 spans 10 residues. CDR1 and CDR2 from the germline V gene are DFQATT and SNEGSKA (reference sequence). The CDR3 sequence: CSARNTEAFF. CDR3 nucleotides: TGCAGTGCTAGGAACACTGAAGCTTTCTTT.

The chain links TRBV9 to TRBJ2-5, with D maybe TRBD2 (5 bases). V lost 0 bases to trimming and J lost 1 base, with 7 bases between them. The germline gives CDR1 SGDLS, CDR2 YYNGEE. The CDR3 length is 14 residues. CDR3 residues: CASSVAAGQETQYF. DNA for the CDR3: TGTGCCAGCAGCGTAGCCGCGGGCCAAGAGACCCAGTACTTC.

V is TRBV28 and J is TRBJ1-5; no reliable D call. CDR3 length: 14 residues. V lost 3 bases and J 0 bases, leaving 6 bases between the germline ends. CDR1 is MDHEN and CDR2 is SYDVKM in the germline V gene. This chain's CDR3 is CASSLGISNQPQHF. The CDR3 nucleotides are TGTGCCAGCAGTTTGGGGATTAGCAATCAGCCCCAGCATTTT. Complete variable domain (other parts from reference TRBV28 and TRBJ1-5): DVKVTQSSRYLVKRTGEKVFLECVQDMDHENMFWYRQDPGLGLRLIYFSYDVKMKEKGDIPEGYSVSREKKERFSLILESASTNQTSMYLCASSLGISNQPQHFGDGTRLSIL.

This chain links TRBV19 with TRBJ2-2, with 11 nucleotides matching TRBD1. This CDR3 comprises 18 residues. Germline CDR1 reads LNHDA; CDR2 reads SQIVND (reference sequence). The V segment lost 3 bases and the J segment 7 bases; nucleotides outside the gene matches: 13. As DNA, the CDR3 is TGTGCCAGTAGTATCCTGGACAGGGGGCTTGCTCGTTTCGGGGAGCTGTTTTTT. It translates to CASSILDRGLARFGELFF.

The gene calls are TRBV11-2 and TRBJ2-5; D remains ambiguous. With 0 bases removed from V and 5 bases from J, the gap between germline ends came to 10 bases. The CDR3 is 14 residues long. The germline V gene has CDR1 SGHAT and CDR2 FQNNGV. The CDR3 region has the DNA TGTGCCAGCAGCTTAGATAACTGGCGGGAGACCCAGTACTTC. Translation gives CASSLDNWRETQYF.

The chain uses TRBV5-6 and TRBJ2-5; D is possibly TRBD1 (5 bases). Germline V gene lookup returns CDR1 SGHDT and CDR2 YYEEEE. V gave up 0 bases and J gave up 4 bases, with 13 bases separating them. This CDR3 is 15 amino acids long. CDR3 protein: CASSLGGASLETQYF. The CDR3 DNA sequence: TGTGCCAGCAGCTTGGGTGGGGCCAGTTTAGAGACCCAGTACTTC.